Below, 28 T cell receptor beta chains from the same sample are listed, as sequenced in a study of regulatory T cells in long-lasting Graves disease. Time point: newly diagnosed GD, antithyroid drugs for less than 3 months. Extracted RNA from PBMCs served as the source of the TCR library. The TCR beta library used iRepertoire HTBI primers with Arm-PCR amplification of CDR3. A single record per CDR3 protein comes from TCRdb applying MiXCR to the multiplex PCR reads. This table holds 680,000 or so distinct CDR3 sequences, roughly 15% found once. These records were also assigned to another study, of T cells in Graves' hyperthyroidism and ophthalmopathy.

Material: peripheral blood mononuclear cells (PBMCs), obtained at new diagnosis, from a patient treated with antithyroid drugs. These receptors originate from a woman aged 30 to 39 with Graves disease.

This clonotype was picked up many times. The CDR3 DNA reads TGTGCCAGCGGGACCCTGGCGGGTAGCAATCAGCCCCAGCATTTT. Protein sequence: CASGTLAGSNQPQHF. V is TRBV28 and J is TRBJ1-5; D is possibly TRBD1 (5 bases). From germline, CDR1 is MDHEN and CDR2 SYDVKM. Deletions cut 8 bases from V and 0 bases from J, with 14 bases between. CDR3 length: 15 amino acids.

Only a few counts were recorded for this clonotype. This sequence joins TRBV10-3 and TRBJ2-7; D might be TRBD2 (6 bases). In germline, CDR1 is ENHRY, CDR2 SYGVKD. The CDR3 consists of 13 residues. V was trimmed by 7 bases and J by 5 bases, leaving 15 bases between them. The CDR3 region is CAIKGSGAHEQYF. The CDR3 nucleotides are TGTGCCATCAAAGGATCGGGAGCTCACGAGCAGTACTTC.

This sequence joins TRBV28 and TRBJ2-7, with D unresolved. Germline V lookup: CDR1 MDHEN, CDR2 SYDVKM. V was clipped by 1 base and J by 0 bases, with 7 bases between them. This CDR3 spans 14 amino acids. CDR3 DNA: TGTGCCAGCAGTTTATCCCCCTCCTCCTACGAGCAGTACTTC. Translated, it gives CASSLSPSSYEQYF.

This CDR3 reads CSAITGKKGEKGQKLYEQYF. In nucleotides, the CDR3 is TGCAGTGCTATCACAGGGAAGAAGGGGGAAAAGGGGCAAAAACTTTACGAGCAGTACTTC. The chain employs TRBV20-1 and TRBJ2-7, with a tentative D call TRBD1 (6 bases). The CDR3 extends over 20 amino acids. Trimming removed 4 bases from V and 4 bases from J, with 35 bases in between. The germline CDR1 and CDR2 sequences are DFQATT and SNEGSKA (reference sequence).

This clonotype was recorded many times. The chain uses TRBV28 and TRBJ1-5; D may be TRBD1 (6 bases). Trimming removed 1 base at V and 6 bases at J, with 16 bases between. The CDR3 extends over 16 amino acids. The germline CDR1 and CDR2 sequences are MDHEN and SYDVKM. The CDR3 sequence: CASSLFRQGMGQPQHF. CDR3 sequence (DNA): TGTGCCAGCAGTTTATTTCGGCAGGGGATGGGTCAGCCCCAGCATTTT.

This clonotype showed up just once. A read error may explain this, as a much larger clone is one base away. V usage is TRBV28 and J usage is TRBJ2-5; D not certain. The length of the CDR3 is 17 residues. Per germline, CDR1 MDHEN and CDR2 SYDVKM. CDR3 loop: CVSSLIGKGPSRETQYF. CDR3 coding DNA: TGTGTCAGCAGTTTAATAGGAAAAGGGCCAAGCCGAGAGACCCAGTACTTC.

A word on this clonotype: With a much larger clone just one base away, this may be a read error. This rearrangement joins TRBV6-1 to TRBJ2-1, with D maybe TRBD1 (5 bases). CDR3 size: 15 residues. Looked up from germline, CDR1 is MNHNS and CDR2 is SASEGT. CDR3 protein: CASSQGRNSYNEQLF. The CDR3 DNA sequence: TGTGCCAGCAGTCAGGGCAGAAACTCCTACAATGAGCAGCTCTTC.

This clonotype was observed a handful of times. This sequence joins TRBV29-1 and TRBJ2-1; D perhaps matches TRBD2 (6 bases). The V and J ends lost 3 bases and 7 bases respectively, with 7 bases between them. The V gene's germline CDR1 is SQVTM and CDR2 ANQGSEA. The CDR3 extends over 11 amino acids. This CDR3 reads CSVDGGNEQFF. CDR3 bases: TGCAGCGTTGATGGGGGGAATGAGCAGTTCTTC.

This clonotype was found a few times. This sequence joins TRBV19 and TRBJ2-3; no firm D call. The ends were cut back, 1 base at V and 3 bases at J, with 2 bases in the middle. The CDR3 contains 12 residues. Germline-derived CDR1 and CDR2 are LNHDA and SQIVND (reference sequence). CDR3 amino acids: CASSIATDTQYF. The DNA of the CDR3 is TGTGCCAGTAGTATAGCGACAGATACGCAGTATTTT.

The chain uses TRBV7-9 and TRBJ1-2, with D possibly being TRBD1 (5 bases). Germline V CDR1 and CDR2: SEHNR, FQNEAQ (reference sequence). This CDR3 has 13 amino acids. V lost 2 bases and J 6 bases, leaving 10 bases between the germline ends. The chain's CDR3 is CASSLLQADGYTF. For the CDR3, the DNA is TGTGCCAGCAGCTTACTACAGGCGGATGGCTACACCTTC.

This clonotype was found many times. The gene calls are TRBV12-3 or TRBV12-4 and TRBJ2-7; D might be TRBD1 or TRBD2, each matching 6 bases. The CDR3 totals 14 residues. The germline V and J ends were trimmed by 7 bases and 3 bases, with 16 bases remaining between them. CDR3 sequence: CASNLGGTRYEQYF. CDR3 coding DNA: TGTGCCAGCAACTTGGGGGGCACTCGCTACGAGCAGTACTTC.

This chain joins TRBV28 and TRBJ2-7; D might be TRBD1 (5 bases). The CDR3 runs to 16 residues. The V gene's germline CDR1 is MDHEN and CDR2 SYDVKM. The germline V and J ends were trimmed by 4 bases and 5 bases, with 21 bases remaining between them. The CDR3 DNA reads TGTGCCAGCAGTTCCCCCTCCAAAACAGGATTCAACGAGCAGTACTTC. Amino acid sequence: CASSSPSKTGFNEQYF.

The CDR3 nucleotides are TGCAGTGCTAGAGGCGAGCGGGAGCGGTATCTAGATACGCAGTATTTT. It encodes CSARGERERYLDTQYF. The gene calls are TRBV20-1 and TRBJ2-3, with 8 bases identical to TRBD2. Germline assignment: CDR1 DFQATT and CDR2 SNEGSKA (reference sequence). CDR3 length equals 16 residues. The ends lost 1 base at V and 5 bases at J; junction bases unmatched: 11.

This clonotype has only a few counts. The J gene is TRBJ2-1, the V gene TRBV6-1; TRBD2 agrees at 11 bases. Trimming cost V 5 bases and J 9 bases; bases outside gene matches: 12. Germline CDR1 is MNHNS and CDR2 is SASEGT. The CDR3 covers 16 residues. The CDR3 region has the DNA TGTGCCAGCAGTAACCCTACGACTAGCGGGACCGGTGAGCAGTTCTTC. As protein: CASSNPTTSGTGEQFF.

This clonotype was seen ten or more times. The chain is built from TRBV24-1 and TRBJ2-5, with 7 bases that match TRBD1. Germline V gene data show CDR1 as KGHDR and CDR2 as SFDVKD. Germline trimming cut 3 bases from V and 1 base from J; bases unmatched to any gene: 4. The length of the CDR3 is 15 residues. Here the CDR3 DNA reads TGTGCCACCAGTGATCCAAGGACAGGCCAAGAGACCCAGTACTTC. Translated, it gives CATSDPRTGQETQYF.

The chain recombines TRBV18 with TRBJ2-1; tentatively, D is TRBD2 (7 bases). V was trimmed by 2 bases and J by 5 bases, leaving 13 bases between them. CDR3 size: 15 residues. Germline lookup yields CDR1 KGHSH and CDR2 LQKENI. For the CDR3, the DNA is TGTGCCAGCTCACCATTCAGCGGGGACAACAATGAGCAGTTCTTC. Protein product: CASSPFSGDNNEQFF.

This clonotype has only a few counts. The chain employs TRBV2 and TRBJ2-6; D might be TRBD2 (5 bases). Germline V gene lookup returns CDR1 SNHLY and CDR2 FYNNEI. The CDR3 consists of 18 residues. With 6 bases removed from V and 0 bases from J, the gap between germline ends came to 18 bases. CDR3 sequence reads: CASSFLRSGASGANVLTF. The CDR3 DNA reads TGTGCCAGCAGCTTTCTCCGAAGCGGAGCCTCTGGGGCCAACGTCCTGACTTTC.

This clonotype has more than one count but fewer than ten. The chain couples TRBV19 to TRBJ2-2; either TRBD1 or TRBD2 may supply D (5 bases each). Trimming removed 7 bases from V and 6 bases from J, with 12 bases in between. Germline lookup yields CDR1 LNHDA and CDR2 SQIVND (reference sequence). CDR3 length: 13 residues. CDR3 nucleotide sequence: TGTGCCAGTATCGAGGGGAGACCCGGGGAGCTGTTTTTT. Amino acids: CASIEGRPGELFF.

This clonotype was counted only a few times. J is TRBJ2-7 and V is TRBV16; D not resolved. The CDR3 is made up of 15 amino acids. V was pared by 0 bases and J by 4 bases, with 13 bases between. Germline V gene lookup returns CDR1 KGHSY and CDR2 FQNENV. CDR3 DNA sequence: TGTGCCAGCAGCCAATCACCCCCGGAACATTACGAGCAGTACTTC. As protein: CASSQSPPEHYEQYF.

This clonotype occurred many times. This chain joins TRBV28 and TRBJ1-6; 7 bases align to TRBD1. The CDR3 length is 15 residues. V shed 5 bases and J 9 bases; nucleotides not matched to a gene: 10. Germline loops: CDR1 MDHEN, CDR2 SYDVKM. The CDR3 nucleotides are TGTGCCAGCAGTCCGCGGACAGGAGGGGCTTCACCCCTCCACTTT. This gives the protein CASSPRTGGASPLHF.

This clonotype was seen at least ten times. J is TRBJ1-5 and V is TRBV12-3 or TRBV12-4; the D gene is possibly TRBD1 (6 bases). This CDR3 region has 17 residues. V lost 2 bases and J lost 5, with 19 bases in between. The CDR3 is CASSLNRGGQEDQPQHF. The CDR3 DNA sequence: TGTGCCAGCAGTTTAAACCGCGGGGGGCAGGAGGATCAGCCCCAGCATTTT.

This clonotype was counted a few times. The chain carries TRBV20-1 and TRBJ2-7, with 9 positions matching TRBD2. Germline CDR1 and CDR2: DFQATT and SNEGSKA (reference sequence). This CDR3 is built from 15 residues. V was pared by 0 bases and J by 4 bases, with 7 bases of the junction left unmatched. CDR3 loop: CSARDRASGIYEQYF. In nucleotides, the CDR3 is TGCAGTGCTAGAGATAGGGCTAGCGGGATATACGAGCAGTACTTC.

As regards this clonotype: Germline is not matched at one junction end, which may reflect a read error. The genes are TRBV6-9 and TRBJ2-2, with a possible D match to TRBD1 (5 bases). CDR1 MNHGY and CDR2 SVAAGI come from the germline V gene. CDR3 length: 12 residues. CDR3 amino acids: CAGRRGTGELFF. Written as DNA, the CDR3 is TGTGCCGGCAGAAGGGGCACCGGGGAGCTGTTTTTT.

Ten or more counts support this clonotype. This sequence joins TRBV7-3 and TRBJ2-1; D possibly corresponds to TRBD2 (6 bases). The V and J ends lost 4 bases and 7 bases respectively, with 14 bases between them. CDR3 length: 14 amino acids. Germline CDR1 reads SGHTA; CDR2 reads FQGTGA. CDR3 bases: TGTGCCAGCAGCTATCCGGGCCGGGGGAATGAGCAGTTCTTC. Translating gives CASSYPGRGNEQFF.

This clonotype was seen more than once but under ten times. The chain carries TRBV20-1 and TRBJ1-2, with D unclear. CDR3 length: 11 amino acids. Between the trimmed V and J ends, which lost 6 bases and 4 bases, there was a span of 9 bases. CDR1 and CDR2 from the germline V gene are DFQATT and SNEGSKA (reference sequence). The CDR3 here is CSASNPYGYTF. For the CDR3, the DNA is TGCAGTGCGTCCAACCCCTATGGCTACACCTTC.

This rearrangement joins TRBV29-1 to TRBJ2-7; D is perhaps TRBD1 (6 bases). Germline CDR1 is SQVTM and CDR2 is ANQGSEA. The length of the CDR3 is 13 residues. V was cut by 3 bases and J by 6 bases, with 15 bases left in between. This CDR3 reads CSVEGRGSGEQYF. CDR3 bases: TGCAGCGTTGAGGGCAGGGGCTCCGGCGAGCAGTACTTC.

At least ten counts were recorded for this clonotype. The J gene is TRBJ1-1, the V gene TRBV9; no reliable D call. Germline-derived CDR1 and CDR2 are SGDLS and YYNGEE. Deletions cut 4 bases from V and 1 base from J, with 14 bases between. This CDR3 region has 15 residues. The DNA for the CDR3 is TGTGCCAGCAGCCCAAGCCCGAAGGGGAACACTGAAGCTTTCTTT. It translates to CASSPSPKGNTEAFF.

This clonotype occurred many times. This chain links TRBV7-3 with TRBJ1-1; possible D gene TRBD1, 5 bases. Trimming cost V 0 bases and J 3 bases, with 8 bases left between them. Looked up from germline, CDR1 is SGHTA and CDR2 is FQGTGA. The CDR3 has 14 amino acids. The CDR3 reads CASSLTGTDTEAFF. CDR3 nucleotide sequence: TGTGCCAGCAGCTTAACTGGGACGGACACTGAAGCTTTCTTT.